The source of this T cell receptor (beta chain) is a study of shared T cell receptors in the human thymus. Germline V gene lookup returns CDR1 SNHLY and CDR2 FYNNEI. CDR3 length equals 12 residues. The data were produced by immunoSEQ multiplex PCR, yet TCRdb's version contains in-frame clones alone and is incomplete. Among approximately 490,000 clones listed, 78% were seen once. In addition, the sample was reused for a study of human thymus T cells. This second study says: Healthy Finnish infants having corrective surgery for congenital heart defects served as donors. Usage of V and J genes appeared biased in thymic and blood repertoires. Related research has reported that thymic repertoires overlap highly among unrelated individuals.

This TCR was sampled from a boy under three years old with a congenital heart defect. The sequencing sample was made of thymocytes. The genes are TRBV2 and TRBJ2-5; maybe TRBD1 (5 bases). The DNA matches TRBJ2-7 better at its end, which makes the J call doubtful. The CDR3 DNA reads as TGTGCCAGCGGGGCCTTTTCCTACGAGCAGTACTTC. The encoded protein is CASGAFSYEQYF.